The clone carrying this T cell receptor (beta chain) was counted a few times. A universal primer site was added by template switching, and unique molecular identifiers were carried by the cDNA. One entry per CDR3 protein results from TCRdb running MiXCR on the 5' RACE reads. The table lists about 470,000 distinct CDR3 sequences, roughly 26% of them singletons. The data originate from a study of identical twins. The V end was cut by 1 base, the J end by 6 bases, with 10 bases between. Germline assignment: CDR1 SEHNR and CDR2 FQNEAQ (reference sequence). The CDR3 loop spans 14 amino acids. Another study also made use of these data, one on T cells expressing NK-cell markers.

The clonotype was recovered from a woman in her late teens or twenties in good health. V and J are TRBV7-9 and TRBJ2-4; possibly TRBD1 for D (6 bases). Input material: CD4+ T cells sorted from blood. DNA for the CDR3: TGTGCCAGCAGCTTAGGGGGGCCGGGAAACATTCAGTACTTC. Its translation: CASSLGGPGNIQYF.